This T cell receptor (beta chain) was profiled in a study of blood T cell repertoires in COVID-19. In the original workflow: For nucleated cells, counts were estimated from reference gene primer amplification. TCRdb's table, derived via immunoSEQ multiplex PCR, lists solely in-frame clones and lacks some. That table supplies the V and J calls and clone size; D and trimming were determined from the DNA. The data hold around 130,000 clones, with roughly 86% observed a single time. CDR1 is LNHDA, CDR2 SQIVND, per germline (reference sequence). V lost 8 bases and J 8 bases, leaving 15 bases between the germline ends. The CDR3 covers 12 residues.

The V call is TRBV19, the J call TRBJ1-2; no firm D call. The TCR comes from a woman aged 60 to 75 with acute or convalescent COVID-19. What was sequenced was peripheral blood. The CDR3 sequence: CASSQVLGGYTF. The CDR3 DNA reads as TGTGCCAGTTCCCAGGTACTAGGGGGCTACACCTTC.